Below, 12 T cell receptor beta chains from the same sample are listed, as sequenced in a study of response to subunit inactivated influenza vaccine (dated by TCRdb to the late 2010s). Preparation of the library involved RT-PCR. Data came from an Illumina HiSeq 2500. TCRdb passed the public sequencing reads through fastp at Q25 and MiXCR, retaining productive beta sequences. Rows with one shared CDR3 protein collapse into an entry with the most common genes and DNA. This sample holds 650,000 or so distinct CDR3 sequences; 14% were observed only once. The leading ten clones occupy 7.6% of the sample. The starting material was PBMCs from blood, obtained 14 days before vaccination. These receptors were taken from a man aged 50-59 years who received an inactivated influenza vaccine. Donor details come from another sample of the same person, matched by shared clones.

The chain is built from TRBV9 and TRBJ1-4; D uncertain. Trimming removed 0 bases from V and 8 bases from J, with 5 bases in between. This CDR3 is 12 amino acids long. Germline CDR1 is SGDLS and CDR2 is YYNGEE. The CDR3 DNA reads TGTGCCAGCAGCGTAGATTCCGAAAAACTGTTTTTT. As protein: CASSVDSEKLFF.

A single count supports this clonotype. The chain combines TRBV12-3 or TRBV12-4 with TRBJ2-7; D unresolved. The length of the CDR3 is 15 residues. Deletions cut 3 bases from V and 2 bases from J, with 14 bases between. CDR3 residues: CASSFSLRQAYEQYF. The CDR3 nucleotides are TGTGCCAGCAGTTTCTCTTTGAGGCAGGCCTACGAGCAGTACTTC.

This clonotype showed up many times. The chain is built from TRBV7-2 and TRBJ2-3; D unresolved. Germline V gives CDR1 SGHTA, CDR2 FQGNSA. V dropped 6 bases and J dropped 0 bases, with 7 bases sitting between them. The CDR3 totals 13 residues. This chain's CDR3 is CASRQTSTDTQYF. CDR3 DNA: TGTGCCAGCAGACAAACTAGCACAGATACGCAGTATTTT. Full variable domain (rest looked up from reference TRBV7-2 and TRBJ2-3): GAGVSQSPSNKVTEKGKDVELRCDPISGHTALYWYRQSLGQGLEFLIYFQGNSAPDKSGLPSDRFSAERTGGSVSTLTIQRTQQEDSAVYLCASRQTSTDTQYFGPGTRLTVL.

The chain couples TRBV11-2 to TRBJ2-5, with D possibly matching TRBD1 (6 bases). The CDR3 is made up of 13 amino acids. Germline CDR1 and CDR2: SGHAT and FQNNGV. V lost 4 bases, J lost 4 bases, and 10 bases lay in between. The CDR3 region is CASSSNRVETQYF. The DNA for the CDR3 is TGTGCCAGCAGCTCAAACAGGGTAGAGACCCAGTACTTC.

This clonotype appeared once. The chain employs TRBV5-4 and TRBJ1-2; D is perhaps TRBD1 (5 bases). This CDR3 has 15 amino acids. V lost 5 bases and J 4 bases, leaving 18 bases between the germline ends. The germline CDR1 and CDR2 sequences are SGHNT and YYREEE (reference sequence). CDR3 DNA sequence: TGTGCCAGCAGGACCGGGACGTCGGAGAGCTATGGCTACACCTTC. It codes for CASRTGTSESYGYTF. Using reference TRBV5-4 and TRBJ1-2 for the parts outside the CDR3, the full variable domain is ETGVTQSPTHLIKTRGQQVTLRCSSQSGHNTVSWYQQALGQGPQFIFQYYREEENGRGNFPPRFSGLQFPNYSSELNVNALELDDSALYLCASRTGTSESYGYTFGSGTRLTVV.

This clonotype was picked up many times. The chain employs TRBV20-1 and TRBJ1-3, with D perhaps TRBD1 (6 bases). The CDR3 extends over 13 amino acids. The ends were cut back, 6 bases at V and 2 bases at J, with 11 bases in the middle. Per germline, CDR1 DFQATT and CDR2 SNEGSKA (reference sequence). CDR3 amino acids: CSAWDIAGNTIYF. The CDR3 bases are TGCAGTGCATGGGACATTGCTGGAAACACCATATATTTT.

The chain couples TRBV12-3 or TRBV12-4 to TRBJ2-1, with D unclear. The CDR3 is made up of 12 amino acids. The ends were cut back, 2 bases at V and 8 bases at J, with 7 bases in the middle. In nucleotides, the CDR3 is TGTGCCAGCAGTTTATCTATCGATGAGCAGTTCTTC. As protein: CASSLSIDEQFF.

This clonotype was recorded many times. This chain connects TRBV20-1 to TRBJ1-2; D ambiguous. The germline V gene has CDR1 DFQATT and CDR2 SNEGSKA (reference sequence). Trimming removed 0 bases at V and 6 bases at J, with 29 bases between. The CDR3 spans 19 residues. CDR3 protein: CSARDGAIAPRTTLNGYTF. CDR3 bases: TGCAGTGCTAGAGATGGCGCCATAGCCCCCCGAACCACCCTGAATGGCTACACCTTC.

In its sample, this clonotype was seen many times. This sequence joins TRBV6-5 and TRBJ1-1, with 10 bases matching TRBD1. The CDR3 is 13 amino acids. The junction had 1 base not matched to a gene; V was cut back by 4 bases and J by 5 bases. Per germline, CDR1 MNHEY and CDR2 SVGAGI. CDR3 protein: CASSWDRGTEAFF. The CDR3 DNA follows: TGTGCCAGCAGTTGGGACAGGGGTACTGAAGCTTTCTTT.

V is TRBV6-1 and J is TRBJ2-2, with D tentatively TRBD1 or TRBD2 (6 bases each). Germline-derived CDR1 and CDR2 are MNHNS and SASEGT. Trimming stripped 6 bases from V and 5 bases from J, with 25 bases between. The CDR3 is made up of 18 amino acids. The CDR3, as DNA: TGTGCCAGCAGGACGGGGGCGGGGCGGGACCGAGGGACCGGGGAGCTGTTTTTT. Its translation is CASRTGAGRDRGTGELFF.

The rearrangement links TRBV19 to TRBJ1-5, with D unclear. With 4 bases removed from V and 2 bases from J, the gap between germline ends came to 12 bases. CDR3 length: 15 residues. The germline V gene encodes CDR1 LNHDA and CDR2 SQIVND (reference sequence). DNA for the CDR3: TGTGCCAGTAGTAAAGAGGGTATCGGCAATCAGCCCCAGCATTTT. Protein product: CASSKEGIGNQPQHF.

In its sample, this clonotype was seen a few times. This chain joins TRBV2 and TRBJ2-3; 7 bases are a match to TRBD2. CDR3 length equals 15 residues. CDR1 and CDR2 from the germline V gene are SNHLY and FYNNEI. The V gene end was trimmed by 3 bases and the J gene end by 2 bases; junction bases not matched to a gene: 5. In nucleotides, the CDR3 is TGTGCCAGCAGTGATATTAGCGGGTACACAGATACGCAGTATTTT. It yields the protein CASSDISGYTDTQYF.